The 10 T cell receptor beta chains below all came from one sample that was sequenced in a study of HIV-infected patients and healthy controls. Antiretroviral therapy had run roughly three months, about 14 weeks, before follow-up blood collection. Whole blood was used without fractionation, so all unsorted peripheral T cells were included. Alpha and beta constant-region primers primed reverse transcription of about 0.5 ug RNA. Each of the alpha and beta chains got its own library through chain-specific third strand synthesis with indices. TCRdb independently ran MiXCR on the 5' RACE reads; one entry per CDR3 protein. The sample lists about 14,000 distinct CDR3 sequences; approximately 12% were seen once. The sequenced sample was blood, obtained during antiretroviral therapy. Receptors were obtained from an adult with HIV infection. The donor label of this sample is uncertain.

The chain links TRBV6-1 to TRBJ2-5; D possibly corresponds to TRBD2 (7 bases). The germline V gene has CDR1 MNHNS and CDR2 SASEGT. V lost 9 bases to trimming and J lost 5 bases, with 19 bases between them. The length of the CDR3 is 14 residues. CDR3 coding DNA: TGTGCCAGTGTCGGGCGGGGGCCTGGGGAGACCCAGTACTTC. Protein: CASVGRGPGETQYF.

The rearrangement uses TRBV15 and TRBJ2-3, with D unclear. The CDR3 extends over 15 amino acids. Germline values: CDR1 LNHNV, CDR2 YYDKDF (reference sequence). Trimming shortened V by 0 bases and J by 4 bases, and 11 bases separated the two germline ends. The CDR3 protein is CATSRDSAIADTQYF. The DNA for the CDR3 is TGTGCCACCAGCAGAGATTCAGCGATCGCAGATACGCAGTATTTT. Full variable domain (remainder filled in from reference TRBV15 and TRBJ2-3): DAMVIQNPRYQVTQFGKPVTLSCSQTLNHNVMYWYQQKSSQAPKLLFHYYDKDFNNEADTPDNFQSRRPNTSFCFLDIRSPGLGDTAMYLCATSRDSAIADTQYFGPGTRLTVL.

This clonotype was recorded at least ten times. The genes are TRBV10-1 and TRBJ2-4; 12 bases are a match to TRBD2. After removal of 1 base from V and 3 bases from J, the junction contained 10 bases not matched to a gene. Per the germline V gene, CDR1 is WNHNN and CDR2 is SYGVQD (reference sequence). The CDR3 is made up of 19 amino acids. The CDR3 coding sequence is TGCGCCAGCAGTGAGTTTCGACTAGCGGGAGTTTTTGGCAAAAACATTCAGTACTTC. This codes for CASSEFRLAGVFGKNIQYF.

The chain has TRBV7-8 and TRBJ2-5; TRBD2 matches 10 bases. CDR1 is SGHVS and CDR2 is FQNEAQ in the germline V gene. This CDR3 has 16 residues. The junction had 5 bases not matched to a gene; V was cut back by 3 bases and J by 1 base. CDR3 in DNA: TGTGCCAGCAGCTTGAGTTTAGCGGGGGGCCAAGAGACCCAGTACTTC. This translates into CASSLSLAGGQETQYF.

This clonotype was found a few times. The chain joins TRBV2 to TRBJ1-5; TRBD1 is a possible D gene (5 bases). The germline gives CDR1 SNHLY, CDR2 FYNNEI. The CDR3 covers 15 residues. Trimming pared 8 bases from V and 3 bases from J, leaving 17 bases between. CDR3 DNA sequence: TGTGCCAGCGGAAAAGAGGGGCAGTACAATCAGCCCCAGCATTTT. Translated: CASGKEGQYNQPQHF.

This clonotype has just a few counts. The chain recombines TRBV6-6 with TRBJ2-3; no reliable D call. This CDR3 contains 12 residues. Trimming cost V 6 bases and J 7 bases, with 11 bases left between them. The germline gives CDR1 MNHNY, CDR2 SVGAGI (reference sequence). In DNA form, the CDR3 reads TGTGCCAGCAGATCCCTCGAAAATACGCAGTATTTT. Protein sequence: CASRSLENTQYF.

Of note for this clonotype: Just one base apart from a much larger clone, this may be a read error. The conserved phenylalanine or tryptophan is not found at the CDR3 terminus, so this likely reflects a read error. The CDR3 DNA sequence: TGTGCCAGCAGCTTAGACTCCACTGAAGCTTTCTAT. Its protein product is CASSLDSTEAFY. The chain carries TRBV11-2 and TRBJ1-1; D is uncertain. Looked up from germline, CDR1 is SGHAT and CDR2 is FQNNGV. With 0 bases removed from V and 4 bases from J, the gap between germline ends came to 3 bases. The CDR3 loop spans 12 amino acids.

This clonotype was recorded at least ten times. CDR3 nucleotide sequence: TGCAGTGCTGGGGGGAAGGGCAATCAGCCCCAGCATTTT. Amino acid sequence: CSAGGKGNQPQHF. V and J are TRBV20-1 and TRBJ1-5; D might be TRBD1 (5 bases). CDR3 length: 13 amino acids. V was clipped by 5 bases and J by 2 bases, with 10 bases between them. CDR1 is DFQATT, CDR2 SNEGSKA, per germline (reference sequence).

This clonotype was detected a few times. The rearrangement uses TRBV29-1 and TRBJ2-7, with D perhaps TRBD2 (6 bases). The germline CDR1 and CDR2 sequences are SQVTM and ANQGSEA. The CDR3 is 13 amino acids. The V end was cut by 4 bases, the J end by 3 bases, with 13 bases between. The CDR3 region is CSVVRGYGYEQYF. DNA for the CDR3: TGCAGCGTTGTGCGGGGCTACGGCTACGAGCAGTACTTC.

This clonotype was picked up many times. Its ends do not fully match the called genes, so a read error is possible. CDR3 in DNA: TGTGCCAGCAGTTTGTACTCCCACGAGCAGTACTTC. Translated: CASSLYSHEQYF. The chain employs TRBV12-3 or TRBV12-4 and TRBJ2-7; D is unresolved. This CDR3 spans 12 amino acids.